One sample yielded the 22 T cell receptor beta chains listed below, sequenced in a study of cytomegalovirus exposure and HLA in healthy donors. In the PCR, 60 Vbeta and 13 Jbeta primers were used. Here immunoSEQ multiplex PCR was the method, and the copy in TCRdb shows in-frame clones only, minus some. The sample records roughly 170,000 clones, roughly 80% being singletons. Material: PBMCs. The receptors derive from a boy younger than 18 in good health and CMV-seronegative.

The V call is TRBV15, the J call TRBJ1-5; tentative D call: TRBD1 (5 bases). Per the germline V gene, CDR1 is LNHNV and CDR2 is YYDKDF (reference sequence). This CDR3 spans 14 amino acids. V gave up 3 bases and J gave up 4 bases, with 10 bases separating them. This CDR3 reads CATSRSRGNQPQHF. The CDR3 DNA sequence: TGTGCCACCAGCAGGTCACGGGGGAATCAGCCCCAGCATTTT.

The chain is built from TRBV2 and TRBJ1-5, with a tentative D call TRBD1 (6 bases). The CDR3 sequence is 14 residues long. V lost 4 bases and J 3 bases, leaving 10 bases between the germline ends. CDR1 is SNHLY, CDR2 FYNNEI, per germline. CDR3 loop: CASSADRFNQPQHF. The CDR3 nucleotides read TGTGCCAGCAGTGCCGACAGGTTCAATCAGCCCCAGCATTTT.

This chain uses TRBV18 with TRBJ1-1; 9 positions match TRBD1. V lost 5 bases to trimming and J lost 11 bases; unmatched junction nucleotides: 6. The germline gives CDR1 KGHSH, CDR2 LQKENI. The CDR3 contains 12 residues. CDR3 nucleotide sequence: TGTGCCAGCTCAGAACAGGGGGCGGACGCTTTCTTT. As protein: CASSEQGADAFF.

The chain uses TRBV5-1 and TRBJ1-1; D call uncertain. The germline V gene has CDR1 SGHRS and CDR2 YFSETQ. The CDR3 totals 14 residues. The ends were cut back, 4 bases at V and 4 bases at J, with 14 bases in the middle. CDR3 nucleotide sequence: TGCGCCAGCAGCCGTCGACAAGCCGGCACTGAAGCTTTCTTT. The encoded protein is CASSRRQAGTEAFF.

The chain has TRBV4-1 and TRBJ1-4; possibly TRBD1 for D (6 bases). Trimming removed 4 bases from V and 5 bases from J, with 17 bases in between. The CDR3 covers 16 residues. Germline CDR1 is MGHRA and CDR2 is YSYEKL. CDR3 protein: CASSPNRQAPNEKLFF. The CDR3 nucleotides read TGCGCCAGCAGCCCAAACAGACAGGCTCCAAATGAAAAACTGTTTTTT.

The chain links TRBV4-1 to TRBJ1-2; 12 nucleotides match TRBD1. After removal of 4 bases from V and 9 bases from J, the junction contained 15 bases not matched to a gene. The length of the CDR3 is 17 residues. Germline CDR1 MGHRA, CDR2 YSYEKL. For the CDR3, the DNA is TGCGCCAGCAGCCGAGGGACAGGGGGCGCAGACCTATCGAGCTACACCTTC. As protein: CASSRGTGGADLSSYTF.

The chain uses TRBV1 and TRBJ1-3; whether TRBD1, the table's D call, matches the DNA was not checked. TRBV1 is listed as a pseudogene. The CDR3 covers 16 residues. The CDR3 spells CTSSQVTGASGNTIYF. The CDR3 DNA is TGCACCAGCAGCCAAGTAACAGGCGCATCTGGAAACACCATATATTTT.

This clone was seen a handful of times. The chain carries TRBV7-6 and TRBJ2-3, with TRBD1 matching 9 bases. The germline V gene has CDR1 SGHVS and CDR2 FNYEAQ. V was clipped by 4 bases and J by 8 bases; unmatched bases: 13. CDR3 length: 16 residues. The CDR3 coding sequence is TGTGCCAGCAGCTCCCTCCCCGGACAGGGGTCTGGTACGCAGTATTTT. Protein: CASSSLPGQGSGTQYF. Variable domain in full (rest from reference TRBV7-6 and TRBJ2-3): GAGVSQSPRYKVTKRGQDVALRCDPISGHVSLYWYRQALGQGPEFLTYFNYEAQQDKSGLPNDRFSAERPEGSISTLTIQRTEQRDSAMYRCASSSLPGQGSGTQYFGPGTRLTVL.

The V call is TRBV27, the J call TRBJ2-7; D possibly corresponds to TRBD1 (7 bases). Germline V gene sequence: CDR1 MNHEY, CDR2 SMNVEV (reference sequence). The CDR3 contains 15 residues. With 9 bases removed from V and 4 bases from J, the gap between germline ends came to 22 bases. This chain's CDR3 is CASRPGGGLGYEQYF. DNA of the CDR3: TGTGCCAGTAGACCTGGAGGGGGCCTGGGGTACGAGCAGTACTTC.

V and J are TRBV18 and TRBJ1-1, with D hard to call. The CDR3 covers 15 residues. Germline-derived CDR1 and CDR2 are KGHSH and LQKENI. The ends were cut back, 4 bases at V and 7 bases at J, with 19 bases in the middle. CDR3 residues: CASSLFFPLENEAFF. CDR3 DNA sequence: TGTGCCAGCTCACTCTTTTTCCCGTTGGAGAATGAAGCTTTCTTT.

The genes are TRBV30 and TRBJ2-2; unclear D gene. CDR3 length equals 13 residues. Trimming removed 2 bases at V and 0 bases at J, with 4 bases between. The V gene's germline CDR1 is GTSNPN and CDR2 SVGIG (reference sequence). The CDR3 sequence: CAWSSANTGELFF. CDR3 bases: TGTGCCTGGAGTTCGGCGAACACCGGGGAGCTGTTTTTT.

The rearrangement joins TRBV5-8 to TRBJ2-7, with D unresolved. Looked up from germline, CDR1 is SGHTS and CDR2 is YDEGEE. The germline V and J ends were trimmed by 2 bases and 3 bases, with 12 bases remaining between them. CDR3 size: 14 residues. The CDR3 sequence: CASSFGGSYYEQYF. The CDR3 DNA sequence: TGTGCCAGCAGCTTTGGCGGCAGTTACTACGAGCAGTACTTC.

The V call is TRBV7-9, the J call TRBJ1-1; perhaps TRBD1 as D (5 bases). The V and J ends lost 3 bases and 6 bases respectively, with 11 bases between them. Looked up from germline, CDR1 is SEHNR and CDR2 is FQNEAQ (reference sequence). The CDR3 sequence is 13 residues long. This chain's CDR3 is CASSFLGGAEAFF. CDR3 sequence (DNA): TGTGCCAGCAGCTTTTTGGGGGGGGCTGAAGCTTTCTTT.

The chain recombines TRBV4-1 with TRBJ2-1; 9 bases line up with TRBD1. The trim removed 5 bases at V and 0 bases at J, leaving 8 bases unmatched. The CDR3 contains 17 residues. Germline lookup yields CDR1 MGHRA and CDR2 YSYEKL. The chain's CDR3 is CASSGPTGGSSYNEQFF. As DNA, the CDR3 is TGCGCCAGCAGCGGACCGACAGGGGGTAGCTCCTACAATGAGCAGTTCTTC.

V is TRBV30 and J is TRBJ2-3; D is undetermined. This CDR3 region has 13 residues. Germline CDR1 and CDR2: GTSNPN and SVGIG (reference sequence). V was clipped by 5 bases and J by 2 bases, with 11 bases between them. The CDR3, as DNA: TGTGCCTGGTCTCGCGGTGACACAGATACGCAGTATTTT. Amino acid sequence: CAWSRGDTDTQYF.

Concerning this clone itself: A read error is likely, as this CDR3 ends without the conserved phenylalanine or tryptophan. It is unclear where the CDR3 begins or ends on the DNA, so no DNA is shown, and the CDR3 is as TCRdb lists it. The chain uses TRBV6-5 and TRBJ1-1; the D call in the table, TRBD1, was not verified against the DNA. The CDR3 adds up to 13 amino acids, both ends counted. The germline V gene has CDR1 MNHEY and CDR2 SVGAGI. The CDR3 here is CASSESRAGQTDL.

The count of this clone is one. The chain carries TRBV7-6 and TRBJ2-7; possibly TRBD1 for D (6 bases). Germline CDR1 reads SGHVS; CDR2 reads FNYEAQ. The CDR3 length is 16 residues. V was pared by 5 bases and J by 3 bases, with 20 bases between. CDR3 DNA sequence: TGTGCCAGCAGCGCCCCACAGGGTACGACTCTCTACGAGCAGTACTTC. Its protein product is CASSAPQGTTLYEQYF. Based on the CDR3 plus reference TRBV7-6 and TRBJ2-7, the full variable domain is GAGVSQSPRYKVTKRGQDVALRCDPISGHVSLYWYRQALGQGPEFLTYFNYEAQQDKSGLPNDRFSAERPEGSISTLTIQRTEQRDSAMYRCASSAPQGTTLYEQYFGPGTRLTVT.

The CDR3 bases are TGCGCCAGCAGTCAATCCGTCAGGGGCGAGAACTATGGCTACACCTTC. Amino acids: CASSQSVRGENYGYTF. The chain employs TRBV23-1 and TRBJ1-2; D is possibly TRBD1 (6 bases). TRBV23-1 is an ORF for which the function is uncertain. The V and J ends lost 0 bases and 2 bases respectively, with 13 bases between them. The CDR3 extends over 16 amino acids.

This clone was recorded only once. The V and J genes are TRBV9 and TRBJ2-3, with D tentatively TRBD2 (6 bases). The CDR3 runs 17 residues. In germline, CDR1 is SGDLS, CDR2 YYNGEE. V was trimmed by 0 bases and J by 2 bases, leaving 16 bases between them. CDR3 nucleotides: TGTGCCAGCAGCGTAGCTAAGGCGGGACTCAACACAGATACGCAGTATTTT. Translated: CASSVAKAGLNTDTQYF.

CDR3 bases: TGTGCCAGCAGCCAGGGCTGGGGAAATCAGCCCCAGCATTTT. This encodes CASSQGWGNQPQHF. The chain combines TRBV7-2 with TRBJ1-5; a possible D gene is TRBD1 (5 bases). Trimming pared 5 bases from V and 4 bases from J, leaving 12 bases between. This CDR3 contains 14 residues. Germline V gene data show CDR1 as SGHTA and CDR2 as FQGNSA.

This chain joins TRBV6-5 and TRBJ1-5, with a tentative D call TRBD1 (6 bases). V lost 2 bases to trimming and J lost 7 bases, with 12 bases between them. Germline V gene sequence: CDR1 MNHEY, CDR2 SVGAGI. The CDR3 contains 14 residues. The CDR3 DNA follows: TGTGCCAGCAGTTACGCCCCGGGGGGCCAGCCCCAGCATTTT. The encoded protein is CASSYAPGGQPQHF.

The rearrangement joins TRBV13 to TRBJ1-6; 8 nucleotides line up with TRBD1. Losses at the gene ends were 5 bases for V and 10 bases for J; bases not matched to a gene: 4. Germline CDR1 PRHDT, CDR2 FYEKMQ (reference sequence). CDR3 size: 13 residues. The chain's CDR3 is CASSMDRVSPLHF. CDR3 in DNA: TGTGCCAGCAGCATGGACAGGGTATCACCCCTCCACTTT.